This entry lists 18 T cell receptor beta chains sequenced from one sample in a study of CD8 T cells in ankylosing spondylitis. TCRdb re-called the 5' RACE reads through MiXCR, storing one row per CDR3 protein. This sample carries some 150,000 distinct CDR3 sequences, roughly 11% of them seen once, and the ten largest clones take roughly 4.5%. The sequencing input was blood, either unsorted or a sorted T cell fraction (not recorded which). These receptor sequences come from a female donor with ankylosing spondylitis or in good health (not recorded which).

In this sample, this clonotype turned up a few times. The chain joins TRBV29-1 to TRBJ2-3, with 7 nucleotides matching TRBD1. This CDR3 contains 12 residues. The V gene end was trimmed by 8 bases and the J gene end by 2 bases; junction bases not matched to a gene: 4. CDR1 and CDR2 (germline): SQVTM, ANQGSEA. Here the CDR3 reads CSMGQITDTQYF. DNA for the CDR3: TGCAGCATGGGACAGATCACAGATACGCAGTATTTT.

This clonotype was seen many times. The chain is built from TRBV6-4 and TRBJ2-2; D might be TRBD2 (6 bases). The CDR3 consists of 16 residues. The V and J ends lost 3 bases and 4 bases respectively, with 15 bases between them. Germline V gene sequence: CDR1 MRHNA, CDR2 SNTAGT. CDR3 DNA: TGTGCCAGCAGTGAAAAGGCTAGCGAGATCACCGGGGAGCTGTTTTTT. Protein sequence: CASSEKASEITGELFF.

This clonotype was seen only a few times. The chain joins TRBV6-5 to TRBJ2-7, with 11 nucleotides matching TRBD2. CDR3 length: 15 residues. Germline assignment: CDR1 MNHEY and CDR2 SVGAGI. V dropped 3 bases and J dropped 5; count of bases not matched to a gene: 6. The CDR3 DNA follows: TGTGCCAGCAGTTATTCCGCTAGCGGGAGGAACGAGCAGTACTTC. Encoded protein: CASSYSASGRNEQYF.

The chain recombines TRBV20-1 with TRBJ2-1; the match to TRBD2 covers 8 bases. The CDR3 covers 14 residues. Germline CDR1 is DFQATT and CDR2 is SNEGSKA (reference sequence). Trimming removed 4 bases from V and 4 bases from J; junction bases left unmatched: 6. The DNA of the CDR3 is TGCAGTGCTACCCCGGGGGGGCTTTACAATGAGCAGTTCTTC. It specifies CSATPGGLYNEQFF.

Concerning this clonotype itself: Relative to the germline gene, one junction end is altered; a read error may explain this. The CDR3 DNA reads TGTGCCAACAGCTTGGATCAGGGGTGGAGTGGCGACACCTTC. Protein sequence: CANSLDQGWSGDTF. The gene calls are TRBV5-5 and TRBJ1-2; D may be TRBD1 (6 bases). Looked up from germline, CDR1 is SGHKS and CDR2 is YYEKEE (reference sequence). The CDR3 spans 14 residues.

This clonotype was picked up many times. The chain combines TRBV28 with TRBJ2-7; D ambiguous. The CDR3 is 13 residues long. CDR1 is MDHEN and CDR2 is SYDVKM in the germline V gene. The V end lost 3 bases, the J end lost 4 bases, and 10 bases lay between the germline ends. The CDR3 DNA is TGTGCCAGCAGTTTCCAGAATACTTACGAGCAGTACTTC. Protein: CASSFQNTYEQYF.

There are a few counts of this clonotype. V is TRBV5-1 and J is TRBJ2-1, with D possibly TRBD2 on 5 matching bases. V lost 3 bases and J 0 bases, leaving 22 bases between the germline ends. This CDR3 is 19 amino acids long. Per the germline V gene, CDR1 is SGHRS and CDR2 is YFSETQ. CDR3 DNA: TGCGCCAGCAGCTCTTGGGCTTGGGAGACTGGGAGCTCCTACAATGAGCAGTTCTTC. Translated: CASSSWAWETGSSYNEQFF.

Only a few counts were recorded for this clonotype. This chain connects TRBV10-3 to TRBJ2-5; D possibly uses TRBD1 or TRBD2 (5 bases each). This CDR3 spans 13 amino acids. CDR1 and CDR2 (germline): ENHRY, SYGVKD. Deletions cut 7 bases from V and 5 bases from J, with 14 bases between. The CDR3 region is CAIMGVGVETQYF. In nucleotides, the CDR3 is TGTGCCATCATGGGGGTCGGAGTTGAGACCCAGTACTTC.

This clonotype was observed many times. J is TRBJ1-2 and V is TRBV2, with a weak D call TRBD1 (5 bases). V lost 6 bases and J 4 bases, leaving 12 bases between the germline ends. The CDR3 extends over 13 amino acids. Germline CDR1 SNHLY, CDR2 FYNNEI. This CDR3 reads CASSPIDSYGYTF. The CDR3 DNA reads TGTGCCAGCAGCCCCATTGACAGCTATGGCTACACCTTC.

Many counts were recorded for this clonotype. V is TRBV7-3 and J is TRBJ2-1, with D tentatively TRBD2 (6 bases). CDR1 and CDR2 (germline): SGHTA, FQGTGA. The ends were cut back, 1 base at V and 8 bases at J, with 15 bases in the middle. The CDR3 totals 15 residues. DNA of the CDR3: TGTGCCAGCAGCTTAAGTCTTTCGGGGGTGGATGAGCAGTTCTTC. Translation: CASSLSLSGVDEQFF. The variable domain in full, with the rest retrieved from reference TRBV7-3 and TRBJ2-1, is GAGVSQTPSNKVTEKGKYVELRCDPISGHTALYWYRQSLGQGPEFLIYFQGTGAADDSGLPNDRFFAVRPEGSVSTLKIQRTERGDSAVYLCASSLSLSGVDEQFFGPGTRLTVL.

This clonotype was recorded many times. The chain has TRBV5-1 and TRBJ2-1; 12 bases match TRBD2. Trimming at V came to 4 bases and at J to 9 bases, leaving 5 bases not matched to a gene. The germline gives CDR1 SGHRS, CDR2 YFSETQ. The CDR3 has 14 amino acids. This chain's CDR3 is CASSLRLAGVEQFF. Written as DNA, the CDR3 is TGCGCCAGCAGCCTAAGACTAGCGGGAGTTGAGCAGTTCTTC.

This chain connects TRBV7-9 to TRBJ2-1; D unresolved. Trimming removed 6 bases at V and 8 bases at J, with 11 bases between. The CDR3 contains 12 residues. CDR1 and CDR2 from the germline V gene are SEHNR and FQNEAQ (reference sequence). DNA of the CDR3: TGTGCCAGCAGAGGTAGGTCGCATGAGCAGTTCTTC. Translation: CASRGRSHEQFF.

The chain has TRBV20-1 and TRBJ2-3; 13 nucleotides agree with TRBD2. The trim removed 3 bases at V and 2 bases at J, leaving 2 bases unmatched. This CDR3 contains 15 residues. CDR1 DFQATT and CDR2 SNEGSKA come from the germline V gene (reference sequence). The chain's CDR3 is CSARGLAGITDTQYF. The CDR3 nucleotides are TGCAGTGCTAGGGGACTAGCGGGAATCACAGATACGCAGTATTTT.

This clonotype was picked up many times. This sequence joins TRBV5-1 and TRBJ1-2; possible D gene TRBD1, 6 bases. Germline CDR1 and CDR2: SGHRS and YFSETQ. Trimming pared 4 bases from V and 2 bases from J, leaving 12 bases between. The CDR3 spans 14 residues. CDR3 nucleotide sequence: TGCGCCAGCAGCCGAGACAGGAACAACTATGGCTACACCTTC. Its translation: CASSRDRNNYGYTF. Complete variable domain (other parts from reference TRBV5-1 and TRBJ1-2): KAGVTQTPRYLIKTRGQQVTLSCSPISGHRSVSWYQQTPGQGLQFLFEYFSETQRNKGNFPGRFSGRQFSNSRSEMNVSTLELGDSALYLCASSRDRNNYGYTFGSGTRLTVV.

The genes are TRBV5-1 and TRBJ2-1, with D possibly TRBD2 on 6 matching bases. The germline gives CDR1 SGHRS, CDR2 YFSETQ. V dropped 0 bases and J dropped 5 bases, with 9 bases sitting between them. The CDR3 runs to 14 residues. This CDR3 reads CASSLERVNNEQFF. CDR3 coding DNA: TGCGCCAGCAGCTTGGAGCGGGTGAACAATGAGCAGTTCTTC. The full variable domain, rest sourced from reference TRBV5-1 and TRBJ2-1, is KAGVTQTPRYLIKTRGQQVTLSCSPISGHRSVSWYQQTPGQGLQFLFEYFSETQRNKGNFPGRFSGRQFSNSRSEMNVSTLELGDSALYLCASSLERVNNEQFFGPGTRLTVL.

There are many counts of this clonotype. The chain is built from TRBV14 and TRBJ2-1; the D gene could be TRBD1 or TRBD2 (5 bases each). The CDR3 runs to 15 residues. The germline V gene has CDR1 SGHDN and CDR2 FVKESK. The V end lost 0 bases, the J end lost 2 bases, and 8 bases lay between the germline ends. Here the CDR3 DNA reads TGTGCCAGCAGCCAAGAATCGGGGCCCTACAATGAGCAGTTCTTC. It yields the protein CASSQESGPYNEQFF.

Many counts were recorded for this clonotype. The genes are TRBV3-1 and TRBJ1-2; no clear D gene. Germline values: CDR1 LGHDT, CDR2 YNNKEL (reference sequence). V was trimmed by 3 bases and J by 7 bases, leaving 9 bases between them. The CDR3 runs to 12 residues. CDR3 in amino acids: CASSHTTGGYTF. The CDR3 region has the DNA TGTGCCAGCAGCCACACAACGGGTGGCTACACCTTC.

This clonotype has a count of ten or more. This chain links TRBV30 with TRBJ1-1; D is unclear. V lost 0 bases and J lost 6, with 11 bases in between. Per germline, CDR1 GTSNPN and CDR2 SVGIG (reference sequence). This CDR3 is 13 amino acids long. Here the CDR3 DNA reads TGTGCCTGGAGTGTAACGGTAACGGCTGAAGCTTTCTTT. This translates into CAWSVTVTAEAFF.